The 31 T cell receptor beta chains below come from one sample, sequenced in a study of blood T cell repertoires in COVID-19. The data were produced by immunoSEQ multiplex PCR, yet TCRdb's version contains in-frame clones alone and is incomplete. The sample has around 82,000 clones; roughly 90% are singletons. Sequenced sample: peripheral blood. These receptors were collected from a man of 80 years or more with COVID-19, enrolled during active disease.

This sequence joins TRBV4-1 and TRBJ1-2; D is uncertain. The CDR3 has 12 residues. Trimming took 0 bases from V and 7 from J, leaving 6 bases between them. Germline V gives CDR1 MGHRA, CDR2 YSYEKL. Here the CDR3 DNA reads TGCGCCAGCAGCCAAGAGAGGCGTGGCTACACCTTC. It specifies CASSQERRGYTF.

This clone was detected a few times. The chain carries TRBV7-2 and TRBJ2-7; D is possibly TRBD2 (5 bases). Per the germline V gene, CDR1 is SGHTA and CDR2 is FQGNSA. Trimming stripped 1 base from V and 2 bases from J, with 12 bases between. CDR3 length: 15 residues. The CDR3 nucleotides are TGTGCCAGCAGCTTAGTCCGGGCGGGTCCCTACGAGCAGTACTTC. Its translation is CASSLVRAGPYEQYF. Based on the CDR3 plus reference TRBV7-2 and TRBJ2-7, the full variable domain is GAGVSQSPSNKVTEKGKDVELRCDPISGHTALYWYRQSLGQGLEFLIYFQGNSAPDKSGLPSDRFSAERTGGSVSTLTIQRTQQEDSAVYLCASSLVRAGPYEQYFGPGTRLTVT.

The gene calls are TRBV7-9 and TRBJ1-2; D may be TRBD1 (5 bases). Looked up from germline, CDR1 is SEHNR and CDR2 is FQNEAQ (reference sequence). Between the trimmed V and J ends, which lost 7 bases and 6 bases, there was a span of 12 bases. The CDR3 has 12 residues. CDR3 sequence reads: CASTRQNHGYTF. The CDR3 DNA follows: TGTGCCAGCACCCGACAGAACCATGGCTACACCTTC.

The sample holds one count of this clone. The V gene is TRBV6-4, the J gene TRBJ1-6; D remains unclear. The CDR3 length is 13 residues. The ends were cut back, 2 bases at V and 7 bases at J, with 6 bases in the middle. The germline CDR1 and CDR2 sequences are MRHNA and SNTAGT. CDR3 sequence: CASSDNENSPLHF. The DNA of the CDR3 is TGTGCCAGCAGTGACAATGAGAATTCACCCCTCCACTTT.

The chain's CDR3 is CASSLDRPNTEAFF. The CDR3, as DNA: TGTGCCAGCAGTCTGGACAGACCGAACACTGAAGCTTTCTTT. This chain connects TRBV6-5 to TRBJ1-1; tentatively, D is TRBD1 (6 bases). Germline loops: CDR1 MNHEY, CDR2 SVGAGI. This CDR3 has 14 residues. V lost 5 bases to trimming and J lost 1 base, with 11 bases between them.

The chain recombines TRBV11-3 with TRBJ1-4, with a possible D match to TRBD1 (6 bases). Trimming removed 3 bases at V and 8 bases at J, with 13 bases between. There are 14 residues in the CDR3. Germline-derived CDR1 and CDR2 are SGHNT and YENEEA. In DNA, the CDR3 is TGTGCCAGCAGCTTTGCGGGGGCTGGGGAAAAACTGTTTTTT. It codes for CASSFAGAGEKLFF.

V is TRBV3-1 (or the pseudogene TRBV3-2) and J is TRBJ1-2; TRBD1 matches 9 bases. This CDR3 region has 14 residues. CDR1 and CDR2 (germline): LGHDT, YNNKEL (reference sequence). With V trimmed by 5 bases and J by 4 bases, 5 bases remained unmatched. CDR3 in DNA: TGTGCCAGCAGCTCTCGGGGACAGGGCTATGGCTACACCTTC. It yields the protein CASSSRGQGYGYTF.

This chain connects TRBV10-3 to TRBJ2-7, with 7 bases identical to TRBD1. The CDR3 loop spans 13 amino acids. From germline, CDR1 is ENHRY and CDR2 SYGVKD. V dropped 3 bases and J dropped 5; count of bases not matched to a gene: 4. CDR3 protein: CAISDTGQHEQYF. The CDR3 nucleotides read TGTGCCATCAGTGATACGGGACAGCACGAGCAGTACTTC.

V is TRBV5-5 and J is TRBJ1-1, with TRBD1 matching 11 bases. The germline CDR1 and CDR2 sequences are SGHKS and YYEKEE (reference sequence). CDR3 length: 18 amino acids. V was pared by 1 base and J by 3 bases, with 11 bases of the junction left unmatched. The CDR3 loop reads CASSLLPGQGGRYTEAFF. CDR3 bases: TGTGCCAGCAGCTTGTTGCCGGGACAGGGGGGAAGATACACTGAAGCTTTCTTT.

J is TRBJ2-7 and V is TRBV10-3; 11 positions agree with TRBD2. J lost 3 bases, V lost 6 bases, and 4 bases had no gene match. This CDR3 has 14 amino acids. Germline CDR1 is ENHRY and CDR2 is SYGVKD. Written as DNA, the CDR3 is TGTGCCATCAGGGGGACTAGCGGTATCTACGAGCAGTACTTC. Its translation is CAIRGTSGIYEQYF.

V gene TRBV6-5 combines with J gene TRBJ2-3; 7 bases map to TRBD1. V shed 5 bases and J 4 bases; nucleotides not matched to a gene: 3. This CDR3 contains 13 residues. Germline-derived CDR1 and CDR2 are MNHEY and SVGAGI. Here the CDR3 DNA reads TGTGCCAGCAGTAACAGGGGTGCAGATACGCAGTATTTT. This codes for CASSNRGADTQYF.

The chain couples TRBV7-2 to TRBJ2-7; D not certain. V lost 3 bases to trimming and J lost 0 bases, with 12 bases between them. From germline, CDR1 is SGHTA and CDR2 FQGNSA. The CDR3 has 15 amino acids. The CDR3 coding sequence is TGTGCCAGCAGCTTCAGAGGAGCTAGCTCCTACGAGCAGTACTTC. This sequence encodes CASSFRGASSYEQYF.

The V call is TRBV18, the J call TRBJ2-7; possible D gene TRBD1, 6 bases. Trimming pared 4 bases from V and 3 bases from J, leaving 13 bases between. Germline loops: CDR1 KGHSH, CDR2 LQKENI. CDR3 length: 14 residues. The CDR3 is CASSRGPSFYEQYF. The CDR3 bases are TGTGCCAGCTCACGGGGGCCGTCCTTCTACGAGCAGTACTTC.

This chain joins TRBV5-1 and TRBJ2-7; tentatively, D is TRBD2 (5 bases). This CDR3 has 15 amino acids. Germline values: CDR1 SGHRS, CDR2 YFSETQ. V lost 0 bases to trimming and J lost 0 bases, with 10 bases between them. CDR3 amino acids: CASSLVRGSSYEQYF. In nucleotides, the CDR3 is TGCGCCAGCAGCTTGGTTCGGGGAAGCTCCTACGAGCAGTACTTC.

This clone was found once. The rearrangement uses TRBV12-3 or TRBV12-4 and TRBJ1-1, with D possibly matching TRBD1 (5 bases). The V gene lost 0 bases and the J gene lost 10 bases, with 12 bases spanning the gap. This CDR3 region has 13 residues. The CDR3 spells CASSLAVTRGAFF. The CDR3 DNA sequence: TGTGCCAGCAGTTTAGCGGTAACAAGGGGAGCTTTCTTT.

The chain has TRBV19 and TRBJ2-5, with 12 nucleotides matching TRBD2. The CDR3 loop spans 15 amino acids. The V segment lost 5 bases and the J segment 4 bases; nucleotides outside the gene matches: 5. Germline V CDR1 and CDR2: LNHDA, SQIVND (reference sequence). The CDR3 loop reads CASSLAGGPRETQYF. CDR3 DNA sequence: TGTGCCAGTAGTCTAGCGGGGGGGCCTCGAGAGACCCAGTACTTC.

V and J are TRBV18 and TRBJ1-1, with 8 positions matching TRBD1. The CDR3 totals 15 residues. The germline V gene encodes CDR1 KGHSH and CDR2 LQKENI. Germline trimming cut 5 bases from V and 4 bases from J; bases unmatched to any gene: 9. The CDR3 is CASSTLQGAVTEAFF. CDR3 in DNA: TGTGCCAGCTCAACTCTCCAGGGGGCTGTCACTGAAGCTTTCTTT. Looking up the rest from reference TRBV18 and TRBJ1-1 gives the full variable domain: NAGVMQNPRHLVRRRGQEARLRCSPMKGHSHVYWYRQLPEEGLKFMVYLQKENIIDESGMPKERFSAEFPKEGPSILRIQQVVRGDSAAYFCASSTLQGAVTEAFFGQGTRLTVV.

CDR3 amino acids: CASSFQGTGNYGYTF. DNA of the CDR3: TGCGCCAGCAGCTTTCAGGGGACAGGGAACTATGGCTACACCTTC. The V gene is TRBV5-1, the J gene TRBJ1-2, with 9 bases lining up with TRBD1. J lost 2 bases, V lost 2 bases, and 4 bases had no gene match. Per the germline V gene, CDR1 is SGHRS and CDR2 is YFSETQ. The CDR3 loop spans 15 amino acids.

This chain joins TRBV5-4 and TRBJ2-1, with D possibly matching TRBD2 (5 bases). The CDR3 covers 13 residues. Trimming shortened V by 0 bases and J by 8 bases, and 9 bases separated the two germline ends. CDR1 is SGHNT and CDR2 is YYREEE in the germline V gene (reference sequence). Here the CDR3 DNA reads TGTGCCAGCAGCTTGGATCGGGAATATGAGCAGTTCTTC. Amino acid sequence: CASSLDREYEQFF.

This clone came up once. The genes are TRBV6-5 and TRBJ2-5, with 11 bases matching TRBD2. The V segment lost 7 bases and the J segment 2 bases; nucleotides outside the gene matches: 6. The CDR3 sequence is 15 residues long. CDR1 MNHEY and CDR2 SVGAGI come from the germline V gene. The CDR3 here is CASKRLAGGQETQYF. In DNA, the CDR3 is TGTGCCAGCAAGCGGCTAGCGGGGGGTCAAGAGACCCAGTACTTC.

The rearrangement links TRBV12-5 to TRBJ2-7, with no clear D. CDR3 length equals 14 residues. V was clipped by 0 bases and J by 3 bases, with 9 bases between them. The germline V gene has CDR1 LGHNT and CDR2 FRNRAP. The CDR3 nucleotides are TGTGCTAGTGGTTTGGTACCTCAGTTCTACGAGCAGTACTTC. This sequence encodes CASGLVPQFYEQYF.

The J gene is TRBJ1-2, the V gene TRBV15; the D gene is possibly TRBD1 (5 bases). CDR3 size: 14 residues. CDR1 is LNHNV, CDR2 YYDKDF, per germline (reference sequence). V shed 0 bases and J shed 5 bases, with 10 bases lying between them. CDR3: CATSRDLQAYGYTF. CDR3 bases: TGTGCCACCAGCAGAGATTTACAGGCTTATGGCTACACCTTC. The full variable domain, in which reference TRBV15 and TRBJ1-2 provide the parts outside the CDR3, is DAMVIQNPRYQVTQFGKPVTLSCSQTLNHNVMYWYQQKSSQAPKLLFHYYDKDFNNEADTPDNFQSRRPNTSFCFLDIRSPGLGDTAMYLCATSRDLQAYGYTFGSGTRLTVV.

The rearrangement links TRBV4-3 to TRBJ2-3, with TRBD2 as a possible D gene (5 bases). This CDR3 spans 13 amino acids. V lost 4 bases to trimming and J lost 6 bases, with 11 bases between them. CDR1 is LGHNA, CDR2 YSLEER, per germline. Here the CDR3 DNA reads TGCGCCAGCAGCCCCGGGATTACGGATACGCAGTATTTT. This translates into CASSPGITDTQYF.

The gene calls are TRBV6-1 and TRBJ2-3; the match to TRBD1 covers 10 bases. The CDR3 is 15 residues long. The germline CDR1 and CDR2 sequences are MNHNS and SASEGT. The V segment lost 3 bases and the J segment 3 bases; nucleotides outside the gene matches: 3. CDR3 region: CASSERQGATDTQYF. The CDR3 DNA follows: TGTGCCAGCAGTGAGCGACAGGGGGCTACAGATACGCAGTATTTT.

The CDR3 DNA follows: TGTGCCAGCAGTACTCGTATGCTGAACACTGAAGCTTTCTTT. This translates into CASSTRMLNTEAFF. This chain connects TRBV2 to TRBJ1-1; no firm D call. V gave up 5 bases and J gave up 0 bases, with 10 bases separating them. CDR1 and CDR2 from the germline V gene are SNHLY and FYNNEI. This CDR3 region has 14 residues.

The rearrangement uses TRBV6-5 and TRBJ1-2; TRBD1 is a possible D gene (6 bases). This CDR3 spans 14 amino acids. Germline V lookup: CDR1 MNHEY, CDR2 SVGAGI. Trimming stripped 6 bases from V and 0 bases from J, with 11 bases between. The CDR3 region has the DNA TGTGCCAGCAGGCCTTCAGGGGCTAACTATGGCTACACCTTC. As protein: CASRPSGANYGYTF.

This chain connects TRBV19 to TRBJ1-2; D is uncertain. Germline V lookup: CDR1 LNHDA, CDR2 SQIVND (reference sequence). The CDR3 sequence is 16 residues long. V was cut by 6 bases and J by 0 bases, with 17 bases left in between. CDR3 sequence reads: CASSVRTSVANYGYTF. The CDR3, as DNA: TGTGCCAGTAGCGTCCGCACAAGCGTAGCTAACTATGGCTACACCTTC.

The V call is TRBV3-1 (or the pseudogene TRBV3-2), the J call TRBJ1-1, with TRBD1 identical over 7 bases. Unmatched junction bases numbered 1, after V lost 2 bases and J lost 1 base. Germline-derived CDR1 and CDR2 are LGHDT and YNNKEL (reference sequence). This CDR3 comprises 14 residues. CDR3 sequence reads: CASSQRTGNTEAFF. The CDR3 DNA sequence: TGTGCCAGCAGCCAAAGGACAGGGAACACTGAAGCTTTCTTT.

This chain connects TRBV11-3 to TRBJ2-3, with TRBD2 identical over 10 bases. The junction had 10 bases not matched to a gene; V was cut back by 5 bases and J by 2 bases. The V gene's germline CDR1 is SGHNT and CDR2 YENEEA. This CDR3 has 17 amino acids. The CDR3 coding sequence is TGTGCCAGCAGCCTACTCACCACTAGCGGGGACACAGATACGCAGTATTTT. This translates into CASSLLTTSGDTDTQYF.

In this sample, this clone turned up a few times. The genes are TRBV7-2 and TRBJ1-2; D gene uncertain. Germline CDR1 is SGHTA and CDR2 is FQGNSA. Trimming took 4 bases from V and 5 from J, leaving 5 bases between them. This CDR3 has 11 residues. CDR3: CASSSFYGYTF. DNA for the CDR3: TGTGCCAGCAGCTCCTTTTATGGCTACACCTTC.

This chain joins TRBV6-6 and TRBJ1-5; no clear D gene. The germline V gene encodes CDR1 MNHNY and CDR2 SVGAGI (reference sequence). The CDR3 consists of 14 residues. The V end was cut by 3 bases, the J end by 7 bases, with 13 bases between. For the CDR3, the DNA is TGTGCCAGCAGTTATGTAGAGGCGTGGCAGCCCCAGCATTTT. It is translated as CASSYVEAWQPQHF.